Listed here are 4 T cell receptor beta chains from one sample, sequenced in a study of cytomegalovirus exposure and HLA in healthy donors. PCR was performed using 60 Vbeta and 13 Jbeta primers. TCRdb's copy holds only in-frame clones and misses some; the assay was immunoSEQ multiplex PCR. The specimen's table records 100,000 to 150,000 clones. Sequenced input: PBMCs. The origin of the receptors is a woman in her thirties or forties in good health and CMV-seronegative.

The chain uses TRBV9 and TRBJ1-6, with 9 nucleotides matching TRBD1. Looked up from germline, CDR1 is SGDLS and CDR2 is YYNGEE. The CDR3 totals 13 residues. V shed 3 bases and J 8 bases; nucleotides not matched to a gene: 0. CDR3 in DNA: TGTGCCAGCAGCGGGACAGGGGATTCACCCCTCCACTTT. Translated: CASSGTGDSPLHF. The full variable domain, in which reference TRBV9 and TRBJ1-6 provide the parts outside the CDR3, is DSGVTQTPKHLITATGQRVTLRCSPRSGDLSVYWYQQSLDQGLQFLIQYYNGEERAKGNILERFSAQQFPDLHSELNLSSLELGDSALYFCASSGTGDSPLHFGNGTRLTVT.

CDR3 in DNA: TGTGCAAGTCGCCTCGTAACAGATGACAGGAATAGCAATCAGCCCCAGCATTTT. Translated: CASRLVTDDRNSNQPQHF. The rearrangement joins TRBV12-2 to TRBJ1-5; the tabulated D call, TRBD1, remains unverified against the DNA. TRBV12-2 is listed as a pseudogene. The CDR3 extends over 18 amino acids.

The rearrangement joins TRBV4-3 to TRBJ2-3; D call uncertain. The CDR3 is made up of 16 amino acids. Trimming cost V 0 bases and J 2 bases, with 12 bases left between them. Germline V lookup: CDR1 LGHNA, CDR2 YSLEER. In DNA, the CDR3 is TGCGCCAGCAGCCAAGATTCCCTGTTGTCCACAGATACGCAGTATTTT. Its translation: CASSQDSLLSTDTQYF.

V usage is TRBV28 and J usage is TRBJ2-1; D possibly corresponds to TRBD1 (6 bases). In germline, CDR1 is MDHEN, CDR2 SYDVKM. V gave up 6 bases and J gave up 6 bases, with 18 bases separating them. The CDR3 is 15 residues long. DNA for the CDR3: TGTGCCAGCAGACCCAGACAGCTAGGGGGCAATGAGCAGTTCTTC. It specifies CASRPRQLGGNEQFF. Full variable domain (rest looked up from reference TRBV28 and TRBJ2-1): DVKVTQSSRYLVKRTGEKVFLECVQDMDHENMFWYRQDPGLGLRLIYFSYDVKMKEKGDIPEGYSVSREKKERFSLILESASTNQTSMYLCASRPRQLGGNEQFFGPGTRLTVL.